This T cell receptor beta chain was observed in a study of tumor-infiltrating lymphocytes in primary liver carcinoma. The approximately 20-31 mg bulk tissue piece was not sorted before simultaneous RNA and DNA extraction. The CDR3 length is 18 residues. CDR1 and CDR2 from the germline V gene are MDHEN and SYDVKM. The V end was cut by 10 bases, the J end by 1 base, with 28 bases between. A constant-region primer primed TCR beta cDNA synthesis from around 500 ng of total RNA. Three nested multiplex PCR rounds, a slightly modified ARM-PCR method, built the TCR beta libraries. PCR rounds one and two used TRBV1-TRBV30 forward primers with a C-beta reverse primer for approximately 10 cycles each. Each CDR3 protein gets one entry after TCRdb re-called the multiplex PCR reads with MiXCR. The sample carries roughly 100,000 distinct CDR3 sequences, 55% to 70% recorded once.

This chain connects TRBV28 to TRBJ1-1, with D possibly being TRBD1 (6 bases). The sample consisted of liver tumor tissue from sampling region 5. Specified subset: tumor region T5, tumor centre. The sequence derives from a woman aged 55-70 years with primary liver carcinoma and hepatitis B virus infection. In DNA, the CDR3 is TGTGCCAACACTTTACGCCCCAAAACAGGGTTTAGGAACACTGAAGCTTTCTTT. It translates to CANTLRPKTGFRNTEAFF. The entire variable domain, with the rest obtained from reference TRBV28 and TRBJ1-1, is as follows: DVKVTQSSRYLVKRTGEKVFLECVQDMDHENMFWYRQDPGLGLRLIYFSYDVKMKEKGDIPEGYSVSREKKERFSLILESASTNQTSMYLCANTLRPKTGFRNTEAFFGQGTRLTVV.